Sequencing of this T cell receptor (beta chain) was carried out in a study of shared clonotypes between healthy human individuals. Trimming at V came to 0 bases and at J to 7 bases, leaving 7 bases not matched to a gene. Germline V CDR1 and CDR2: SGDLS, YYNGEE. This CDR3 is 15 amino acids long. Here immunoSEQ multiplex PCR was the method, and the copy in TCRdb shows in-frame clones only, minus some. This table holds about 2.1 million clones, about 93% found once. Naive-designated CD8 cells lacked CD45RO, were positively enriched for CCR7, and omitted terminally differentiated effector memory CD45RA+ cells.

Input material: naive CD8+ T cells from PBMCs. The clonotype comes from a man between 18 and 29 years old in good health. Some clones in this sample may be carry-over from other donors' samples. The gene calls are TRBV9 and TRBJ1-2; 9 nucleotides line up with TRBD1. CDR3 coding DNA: TGTGCCAGCAGCGTAGTGACAGGGGGAGGTTCTGGCTACACCTTC. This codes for CASSVVTGGGSGYTF.